This is a list of T cell receptor beta chains from one sample in a study of metastatic and nonmetastatic thyroid tumors. TCRdb re-clonotyped the PCR reads via MiXCR. This table holds some 17,000 clones, roughly 25% found once. The specimen was blood. Every receptor here comes from a male donor with papillary thyroid cancer or a benign thyroid nodule (not recorded which). Some clones in this sample may be carry-over from other donors' samples. Each CDR3 is given with its conserved first and last residue. Each record gives: J gene, D gene, V gene, clone size, CDR3 protein, CDR3 DNA. The D gene is left open where the match is weak. Where a row states a size, it is once, few, many or the class of an expanded clone; other rows omit it.

J gene: TRBJ2-3
D gene: TRBD1
V gene: TRBV5-4
clone size: many
CDR3 protein: CASSSGQGTDTQYF
CDR3 DNA: TGTGCCAGCAGCTCGGGACAGGGCACAGATACGCAGTATTTT

J gene: TRBJ2-3
D gene: NA
V gene: TRBV4-1
clone size: many
CDR3 protein: CASSQEQDTQYF
CDR3 DNA: TGCGCCAGCAGCCAAGAGCAAGATACGCAGTATTTT

J gene: TRBJ2-2
D gene: NA
V gene: TRBV6-5
clone size: many
CDR3 protein: CASSYPFRGKGPNTGELFF
CDR3 DNA: TGTGCCAGCAGTTACCCCTTTCGGGGGAAGGGACCGAACACCGGGGAGCTGTTTTTT

J gene: TRBJ2-5
D gene: NA
V gene: TRBV5-5
clone size: once
CDR3 protein: CASSSRTNQETQYF
CDR3 DNA: TGTGCCAGCAGCTCAAGGACTAACCAAGAGACCCAGTACTTC

J gene: TRBJ2-1
D gene: NA
V gene: TRBV20-1
clone size: medium-sized
CDR3 protein: CSARALGYEGPYNEQFF
CDR3 DNA: TGCAGTGCTAGGGCATTGGGTTATGAGGGGCCCTACAATGAGCAGTTCTTC

J gene: TRBJ2-1
D gene: NA
V gene: TRBV5-1
clone size: NA
CDR3 protein: CASSLGGYNEQFF
CDR3 DNA: TGCGCCAGCAGCTTAGGTGGTTACAATGAGCAGTTCTTC

J gene: TRBJ2-1
D gene: NA
V gene: TRBV20-1
clone size: NA
CDR3 protein: CSAGDWKGSNEQFF
CDR3 DNA: TGCAGTGCTGGAGATTGGAAGGGGTCGAATGAGCAGTTCTTC

J gene: TRBJ2-3
D gene: TRBD2
V gene: TRBV5-1
clone size: NA
CDR3 protein: CASSAQAGYTDTQYF
CDR3 DNA: TGCGCCAGCAGCGCCCAAGCGGGGTACACAGATACGCAGTATTTT

J gene: TRBJ1-1
D gene: NA
V gene: TRBV12-3/TRBV12-4
clone size: many
CDR3 protein: CASRKQGNTEAFF
CDR3 DNA: TGTGCCAGCAGAAAACAGGGGAACACTGAAGCTTTCTTT

J gene: TRBJ1-2
D gene: NA
V gene: TRBV3-1
clone size: NA
CDR3 protein: CASSPAVRFGYTF
CDR3 DNA: TGTGCCAGCAGCCCCGCAGTGAGATTCGGCTACACCTTC

J gene: TRBJ2-2
D gene: TRBD2
V gene: TRBV5-8
clone size: medium-sized
CDR3 protein: CASSSRAGGFTGELFF
CDR3 DNA: TGTGCCAGCAGCTCACGAGCGGGAGGTTTCACCGGGGAGCTGTTTTTT

J gene: TRBJ1-1
D gene: NA
V gene: TRBV11-2
clone size: NA
CDR3 protein: CASSLEGDVNTEAFF
CDR3 DNA: TGTGCCAGCAGCTTAGAAGGGGACGTGAACACTGAAGCTTTCTTT

J gene: TRBJ2-7
D gene: TRBD1
V gene: TRBV25-1
clone size: few
CDR3 protein: CARHTGTGSYEQYF
CDR3 DNA: TGTGCCAGACACACCGGGACAGGTTCCTACGAGCAGTACTTC

J gene: TRBJ2-7
D gene: NA
V gene: TRBV6-5
clone size: medium-sized
CDR3 protein: CASSYERRQGNEQYF
CDR3 DNA: TGTGCCAGCAGTTACGAGCGGAGGCAAGGGAACGAGCAGTACTTC

J gene: TRBJ2-6
D gene: NA
V gene: TRBV6-5
clone size: NA
CDR3 protein: CASSYSGVGRSGANVLTF
CDR3 DNA: TGTGCCAGCAGTTACTCGGGGGTAGGCAGGTCTGGGGCCAACGTCCTGACTTTC

J gene: TRBJ2-7
D gene: NA
V gene: TRBV5-1
clone size: NA
CDR3 protein: CASSLGWGEQYF
CDR3 DNA: TGCGCCAGCAGCTTGGGATGGGGCGAGCAGTACTTC

J gene: TRBJ2-1
D gene: TRBD1
V gene: TRBV20-1
clone size: many
CDR3 protein: CSAAQGAAEQFF
CDR3 DNA: TGCAGTGCTGCCCAGGGGGCTGCTGAGCAGTTCTTC

J gene: TRBJ2-1
D gene: NA
V gene: TRBV2
clone size: few
CDR3 protein: CASGLGLALYNEQFF
CDR3 DNA: TGTGCCAGCGGTTTAGGGCTAGCGCTATACAATGAGCAGTTCTTC

J gene: TRBJ2-7
D gene: NA
V gene: TRBV18
clone size: NA
CDR3 protein: CASSPDSGVGYEQYF
CDR3 DNA: TGTGCCAGCTCACCCGATTCGGGGGTGGGATACGAGCAGTACTTC

J gene: TRBJ2-1
D gene: NA
V gene: TRBV11-2
clone size: NA
CDR3 protein: CASSLGGGWRMTEQFF
CDR3 DNA: TGTGCCAGCAGCTTAGGGGGGGGCTGGAGGATGACTGAGCAGTTCTTC

J gene: TRBJ2-2
D gene: TRBD1
V gene: TRBV5-5
clone size: many
CDR3 protein: CASSPGTANTGELFF
CDR3 DNA: TGTGCCAGCAGCCCCGGGACAGCGAACACCGGGGAGCTGTTTTTT

J gene: TRBJ2-3
D gene: TRBD1
V gene: TRBV11-2
clone size: NA
CDR3 protein: CASSLQGAKGTDTQYF
CDR3 DNA: TGTGCCAGCAGCTTACAGGGGGCTAAGGGAACAGATACGCAGTATTTT

J gene: TRBJ2-6
D gene: NA
V gene: TRBV4-1
clone size: NA
CDR3 protein: CASSLRREGFGTGANVLTF
CDR3 DNA: TGCGCCAGCAGCCTAAGGAGGGAAGGGTTTGGGACTGGGGCCAACGTCCTGACTTTC

J gene: TRBJ2-5
D gene: NA
V gene: TRBV5-6
clone size: NA
CDR3 protein: CASSLELQETQYF
CDR3 DNA: TGTGCCAGCAGCTTGGAGCTACAAGAGACCCAGTACTTC

J gene: TRBJ1-4
D gene: TRBD1
V gene: TRBV5-1
clone size: many
CDR3 protein: CASSTTGGLGNEKLFF
CDR3 DNA: TGCGCCAGCAGCACGACAGGGGGCTTGGGAAATGAAAAACTGTTTTTT

J gene: TRBJ1-1
D gene: TRBD1
V gene: TRBV6-2/TRBV6-3
clone size: NA
CDR3 protein: CASSIRQGADTEAFF
CDR3 DNA: TGTGCCAGCAGTATCCGACAGGGGGCGGACACTGAAGCTTTCTTT

J gene: TRBJ2-1
D gene: TRBD2
V gene: TRBV6-1
clone size: many
CDR3 protein: CASSESGGGWNEQFF
CDR3 DNA: TGTGCCAGCAGTGAAAGCGGGGGGGGGTGGAATGAGCAGTTCTTC

J gene: TRBJ2-1
D gene: NA
V gene: TRBV24-1
clone size: NA
CDR3 protein: CATSGTQRGEQFF
CDR3 DNA: TGTGCCACCAGTGGAACCCAAAGAGGGGAGCAGTTCTTC

J gene: TRBJ2-7
D gene: TRBD2
V gene: TRBV2
clone size: few
CDR3 protein: CASGLAGGQYEQYF
CDR3 DNA: TGTGCCAGCGGATTAGCGGGAGGCCAATACGAGCAGTACTTC

J gene: TRBJ2-7
D gene: NA
V gene: TRBV5-1
clone size: NA
CDR3 protein: CASSSDPGGEQYF
CDR3 DNA: TGCGCCAGCAGCTCCGACCCGGGTGGCGAGCAGTACTTC

J gene: TRBJ2-7
D gene: NA
V gene: TRBV30
clone size: medium-sized
CDR3 protein: CAWSVRRALEQYF
CDR3 DNA: TGTGCCTGGAGTGTACGCCGGGCCCTCGAGCAGTACTTC

J gene: TRBJ2-7
D gene: NA
V gene: TRBV5-6
clone size: many
CDR3 protein: CASSLAGVPRQYF
CDR3 DNA: TGTGCCAGCAGCTTGGCCGGAGTGCCTCGGCAGTACTTC

J gene: TRBJ2-1
D gene: NA
V gene: TRBV6-1
clone size: few
CDR3 protein: CASSEGSYNEQFF
CDR3 DNA: TGTGCCAGCAGTGAAGGCTCCTACAATGAGCAGTTCTTC

J gene: TRBJ2-1
D gene: NA
V gene: TRBV7-2
clone size: many
CDR3 protein: CASSTGRSNEQFF
CDR3 DNA: TGTGCCAGCAGCACAGGACGGAGCAATGAGCAGTTCTTC

J gene: TRBJ1-5
D gene: NA
V gene: TRBV6-2/TRBV6-3
clone size: few
CDR3 protein: CASRLGEGPNQPQHF
CDR3 DNA: TGTGCCAGCAGGCTCGGGGAAGGGCCCAATCAGCCCCAGCATTTT

J gene: TRBJ2-7
D gene: TRBD2
V gene: TRBV20-1
clone size: medium-sized
CDR3 protein: CSAVTSGGREQYF
CDR3 DNA: TGCAGTGCGGTGACTAGCGGGGGGAGGGAGCAGTACTTC

J gene: TRBJ2-1
D gene: NA
V gene: TRBV12-3/TRBV12-4
clone size: many
CDR3 protein: CASSLGDQNNEQFF
CDR3 DNA: TGTGCCAGCAGTTTAGGGGACCAGAACAATGAGCAGTTCTTC

J gene: TRBJ2-3
D gene: TRBD2
V gene: TRBV27
clone size: NA
CDR3 protein: CASSFSSGTSGPQDTDTQYF
CDR3 DNA: TGTGCCAGCAGTTTCTCTTCCGGGACTAGCGGGCCTCAAGACACAGATACGCAGTATTTT

J gene: TRBJ1-5
D gene: NA
V gene: TRBV7-9
clone size: many
CDR3 protein: CASSLQSQPQHF
CDR3 DNA: TGTGCCAGCAGCTTACAAAGTCAGCCCCAGCATTTT

J gene: TRBJ2-5
D gene: NA
V gene: TRBV7-2
clone size: many
CDR3 protein: CASSFDRGETQYF
CDR3 DNA: TGTGCCAGCAGCTTTGACAGAGGTGAGACCCAGTACTTC

J gene: TRBJ1-4
D gene: NA
V gene: TRBV24-1
clone size: few
CDR3 protein: CATSAQGQNEKLFF
CDR3 DNA: TGTGCCACCAGTGCGCAGGGACAAAATGAAAAACTGTTTTTT

J gene: TRBJ1-2
D gene: TRBD1
V gene: TRBV18
clone size: NA
CDR3 protein: CASSPSGTATNYGYTF
CDR3 DNA: TGTGCCAGCTCACCATCAGGGACAGCCACTAACTATGGCTACACCTTC

J gene: TRBJ2-6
D gene: NA
V gene: TRBV2
clone size: NA
CDR3 protein: CASSARSSGANVLTF
CDR3 DNA: TGTGCCAGCAGCGCCCGGTCCTCTGGGGCCAACGTCCTGACTTTC

J gene: TRBJ1-5
D gene: NA
V gene: TRBV11-2
clone size: NA
CDR3 protein: CASSPRGGGYSNQPQHF
CDR3 DNA: TGTGCCAGCAGCCCCCGGGGGGGGGGTTATAGCAATCAGCCCCAGCATTTT

J gene: TRBJ1-2
D gene: NA
V gene: TRBV12-3/TRBV12-4
clone size: NA
CDR3 protein: CASLRGDERAYTF
CDR3 DNA: TGTGCCAGCCTTCGCGGGGACGAACGTGCCTACACCTTC

J gene: TRBJ2-7
D gene: TRBD1
V gene: TRBV30
clone size: NA
CDR3 protein: CAWSAPGQAEFSYEQYF
CDR3 DNA: TGTGCCTGGAGCGCCCCTGGACAGGCGGAATTTTCATACGAGCAGTACTTC

J gene: TRBJ1-1
D gene: NA
V gene: TRBV3-1
clone size: many
CDR3 protein: CASSQDSIGGNTEAFF
CDR3 DNA: TGTGCCAGCAGCCAAGATTCTATCGGGGGGAACACTGAAGCTTTCTTT

J gene: TRBJ2-2
D gene: NA
V gene: TRBV28
clone size: many
CDR3 protein: CASTTGAGELFF
CDR3 DNA: TGTGCCAGCACCACAGGTGCGGGGGAGCTGTTTTTT

J gene: TRBJ2-3
D gene: NA
V gene: TRBV28
clone size: few
CDR3 protein: CASSSTSYEQYF
CDR3 DNA: TGTGCCAGCAGTTCAACTTCCTACGAGCAGTATTTT

J gene: TRBJ2-3
D gene: TRBD2
V gene: TRBV29-1
clone size: many
CDR3 protein: CSVTALGLATSTDTQYF
CDR3 DNA: TGCAGCGTCACCGCCTTGGGACTAGCGACTAGCACAGATACGCAGTATTTT

J gene: TRBJ1-2
D gene: NA
V gene: TRBV7-8
clone size: NA
CDR3 protein: CASSLGGAVYGYTF
CDR3 DNA: TGTGCCAGCAGCTTAGGGGGGGCTGTATATGGCTACACCTTC

J gene: TRBJ1-4
D gene: NA
V gene: TRBV7-9
clone size: many
CDR3 protein: CASSLGGTRNEKLFF
CDR3 DNA: TGTGCCAGCAGCTTAGGGGGCACTAGGAATGAAAAACTGTTTTTT